The count of the clone carrying this TCR beta chain is one. Its antigen is still unknown. The data are from a study of T cell responses to AZD1222 COVID-19 vaccine. Regarding the study as a whole: Reportedly, nearly half of unique spike TCRs recognized epitopes outside B.1.351/B.1.1.7 mutations. Baseline serostatus was positive in only a handful of AZD1222 recipients. Repertoires were collected only later (after the peak T cell response had occurred). Donors were mostly white British, more females; clonal diversity possibly underestimated.

The CDR3 sequence is 14 residues long. The V gene's germline CDR1 is MNHEY and CDR2 SMNVEV (reference sequence). J lost 3 bases, V lost 6 bases, and 4 bases had no gene match. Clones were read by immunoSEQ multiplex PCR, and TCRdb kept only the in-frame ones, dropping some. Of 130,000 to 150,000 clones in the sample, around 92% were seen once. Sequencing was performed on peripheral blood, taken after recovery from COVID-19. The rearrangement uses TRBV27 and TRBJ1-1; 10 bases are a match to TRBD1. The source of this sequence is an adult who had recovered from COVID-19. Here the CDR3 DNA reads TGTGCCAGCAGCCAGACAGGGGGCCACACTGAAGCTTTCTTT. It specifies CASSQTGGHTEAFF.